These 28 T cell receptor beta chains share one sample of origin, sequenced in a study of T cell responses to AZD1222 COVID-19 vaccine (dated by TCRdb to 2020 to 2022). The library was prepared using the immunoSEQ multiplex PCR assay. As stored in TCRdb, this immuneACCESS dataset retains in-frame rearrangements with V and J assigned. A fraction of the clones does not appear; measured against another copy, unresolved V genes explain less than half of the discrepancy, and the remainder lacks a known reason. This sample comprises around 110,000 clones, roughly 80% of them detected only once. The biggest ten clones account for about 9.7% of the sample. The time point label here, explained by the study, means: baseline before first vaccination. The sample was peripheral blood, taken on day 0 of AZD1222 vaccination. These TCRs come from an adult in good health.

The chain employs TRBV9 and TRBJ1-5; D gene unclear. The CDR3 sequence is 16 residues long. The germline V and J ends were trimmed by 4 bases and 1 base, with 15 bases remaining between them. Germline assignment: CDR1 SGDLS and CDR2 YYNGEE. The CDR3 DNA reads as TGTGCCAGCAGCTCAGAGGCGGACGGAAGCAATCAGCCCCAGCATTTT. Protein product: CASSSEADGSNQPQHF.

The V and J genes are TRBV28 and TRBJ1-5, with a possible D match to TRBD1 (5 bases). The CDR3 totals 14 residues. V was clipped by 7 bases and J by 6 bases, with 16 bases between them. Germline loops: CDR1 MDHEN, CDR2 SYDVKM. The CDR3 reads CASNTILGVQPQHF. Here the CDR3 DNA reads TGTGCCAGCAACACCATTCTGGGGGTTCAGCCCCAGCATTTT.

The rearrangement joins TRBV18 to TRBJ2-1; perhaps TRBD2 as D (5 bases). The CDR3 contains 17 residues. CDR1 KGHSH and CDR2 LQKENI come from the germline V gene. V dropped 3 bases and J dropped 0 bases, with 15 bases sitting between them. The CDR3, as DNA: TGTGCCAGCTCACCCCAGAGGGCCCTTAGCTCCTACAATGAGCAGTTCTTC. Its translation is CASSPQRALSSYNEQFF.

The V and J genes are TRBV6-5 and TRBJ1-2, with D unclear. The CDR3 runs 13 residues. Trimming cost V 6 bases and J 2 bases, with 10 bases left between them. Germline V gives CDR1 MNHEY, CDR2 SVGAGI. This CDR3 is CASSDNGNYGYTF. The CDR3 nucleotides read TGTGCCAGCAGCGATAACGGGAACTATGGCTACACCTTC.

The CDR3 reads CASRLDRSNEKLFF. The CDR3, as DNA: TGTGCCAGTAGGCTGGACAGGAGCAATGAAAAACTGTTTTTT. The chain links TRBV19 to TRBJ1-4; 7 nucleotides line up with TRBD1. Germline-derived CDR1 and CDR2 are LNHDA and SQIVND (reference sequence). The CDR3 has 14 residues. V was clipped by 6 bases and J by 5 bases; unmatched bases: 6.

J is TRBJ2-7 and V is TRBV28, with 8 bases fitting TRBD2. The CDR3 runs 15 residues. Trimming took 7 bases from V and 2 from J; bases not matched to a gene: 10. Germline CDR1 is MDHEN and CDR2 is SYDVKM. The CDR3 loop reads CASNRPGGVTYEQYF. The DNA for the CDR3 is TGTGCCAGCAACCGCCCCGGGGGGGTTACCTACGAGCAGTACTTC.

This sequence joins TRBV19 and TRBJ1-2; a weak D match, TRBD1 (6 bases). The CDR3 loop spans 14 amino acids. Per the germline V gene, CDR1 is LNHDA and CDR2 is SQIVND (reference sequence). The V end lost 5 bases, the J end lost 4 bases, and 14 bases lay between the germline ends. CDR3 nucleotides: TGTGCCAGTAGTGAAACAGGGCGGAGCTATGGCTACACCTTC. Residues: CASSETGRSYGYTF. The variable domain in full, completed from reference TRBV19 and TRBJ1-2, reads DGGITQSPKYLFRKEGQNVTLSCEQNLNHDAMYWYRQDPGQGLRLIYYSQIVNDFQKGDIAEGYSVSREKKESFPLTVTSAQKNPTAFYLCASSETGRSYGYTFGSGTRLTVV.

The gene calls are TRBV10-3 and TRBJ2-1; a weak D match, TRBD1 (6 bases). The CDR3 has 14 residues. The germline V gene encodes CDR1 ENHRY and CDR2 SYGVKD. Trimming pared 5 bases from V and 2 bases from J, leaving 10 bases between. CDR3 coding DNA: TGTGCCATCAGTAACCGGGACACCTACAATGAGCAGTTCTTC. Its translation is CAISNRDTYNEQFF.

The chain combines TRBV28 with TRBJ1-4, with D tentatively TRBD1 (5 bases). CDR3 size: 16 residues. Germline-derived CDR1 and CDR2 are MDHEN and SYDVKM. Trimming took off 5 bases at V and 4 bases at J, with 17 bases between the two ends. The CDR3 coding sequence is TGTGCCAGCAGTCTCGTGCCAGGGCATATTAATGAAAAACTGTTTTTT. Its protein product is CASSLVPGHINEKLFF.

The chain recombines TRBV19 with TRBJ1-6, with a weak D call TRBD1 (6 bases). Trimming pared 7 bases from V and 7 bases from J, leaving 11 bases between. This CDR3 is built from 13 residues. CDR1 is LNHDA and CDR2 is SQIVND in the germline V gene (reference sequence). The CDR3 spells CASKGGGNSPLHF. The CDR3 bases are TGTGCCAGTAAAGGAGGGGGGAATTCACCCCTCCACTTT.

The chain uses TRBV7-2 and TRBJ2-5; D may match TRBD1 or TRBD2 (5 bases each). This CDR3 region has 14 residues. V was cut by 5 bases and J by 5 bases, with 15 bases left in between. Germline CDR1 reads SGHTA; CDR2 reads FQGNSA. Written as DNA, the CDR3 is TGTGCCAGCAGCCCGAGGGGAGCCAAGGAGACCCAGTACTTC. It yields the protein CASSPRGAKETQYF.

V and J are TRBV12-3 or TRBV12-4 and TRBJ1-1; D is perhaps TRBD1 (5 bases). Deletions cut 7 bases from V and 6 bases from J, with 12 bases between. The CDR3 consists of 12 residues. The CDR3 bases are TGTGCCAGCAACGGGGGTTTCGCTGAAGCTTTCTTT. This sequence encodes CASNGGFAEAFF.

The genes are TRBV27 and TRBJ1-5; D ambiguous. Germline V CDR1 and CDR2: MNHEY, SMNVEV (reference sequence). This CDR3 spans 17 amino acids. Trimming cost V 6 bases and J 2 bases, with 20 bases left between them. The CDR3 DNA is TGTGCCAGCAGAACGCCCAGTTTTATCCAGGGCAATCAGCCCCAGCATTTT. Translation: CASRTPSFIQGNQPQHF.

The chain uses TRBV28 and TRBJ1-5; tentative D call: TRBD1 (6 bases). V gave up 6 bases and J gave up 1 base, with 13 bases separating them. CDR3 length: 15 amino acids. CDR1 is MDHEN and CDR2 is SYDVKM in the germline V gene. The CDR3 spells CASRGGDKSNQPQHF. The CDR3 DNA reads TGTGCCAGCAGGGGGGGGGACAAGAGCAATCAGCCCCAGCATTTT.

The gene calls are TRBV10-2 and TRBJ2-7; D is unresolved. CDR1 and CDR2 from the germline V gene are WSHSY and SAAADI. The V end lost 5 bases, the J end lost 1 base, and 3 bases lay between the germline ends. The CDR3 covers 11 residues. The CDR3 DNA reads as TGCGCCAGCAGTCCATCCTACGAGCAGTACTTC. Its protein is CASSPSYEQYF.

CDR3 amino acids: CASSIEEGSGANVLTF. CDR3 in DNA: TGTGCCAGTAGTATAGAGGAGGGCTCTGGGGCCAACGTCCTGACTTTC. The genes are TRBV19 and TRBJ2-6; possibly TRBD2 for D (6 bases). The CDR3 spans 16 residues. The germline V gene has CDR1 LNHDA and CDR2 SQIVND (reference sequence). Trimming removed 0 bases from V and 0 bases from J, with 6 bases in between. Drawing the rest from reference TRBV19 and TRBJ2-6, the complete variable domain is DGGITQSPKYLFRKEGQNVTLSCEQNLNHDAMYWYRQDPGQGLRLIYYSQIVNDFQKGDIAEGYSVSREKKESFPLTVTSAQKNPTAFYLCASSIEEGSGANVLTFGAGSRLTVL.

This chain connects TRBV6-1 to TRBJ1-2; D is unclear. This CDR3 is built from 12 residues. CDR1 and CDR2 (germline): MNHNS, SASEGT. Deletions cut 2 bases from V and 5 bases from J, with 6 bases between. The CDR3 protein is CASSEQFYGYTF. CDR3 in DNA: TGTGCCAGCAGTGAACAGTTTTATGGCTACACCTTC.

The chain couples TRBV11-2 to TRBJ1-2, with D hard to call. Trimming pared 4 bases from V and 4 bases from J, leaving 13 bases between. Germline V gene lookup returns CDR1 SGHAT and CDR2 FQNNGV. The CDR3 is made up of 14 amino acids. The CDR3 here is CASSSGPFLYGYTF. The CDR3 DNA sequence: TGTGCCAGCAGCTCCGGGCCCTTCCTCTATGGCTACACCTTC.

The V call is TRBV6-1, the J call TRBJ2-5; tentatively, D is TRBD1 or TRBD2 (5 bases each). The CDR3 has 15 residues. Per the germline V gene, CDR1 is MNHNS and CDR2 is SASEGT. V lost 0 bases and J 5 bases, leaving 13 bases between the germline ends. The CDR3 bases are TGTGCCAGCAGTGAAGCGGGGACCCTTGGGGAGACCCAGTACTTC. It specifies CASSEAGTLGETQYF.

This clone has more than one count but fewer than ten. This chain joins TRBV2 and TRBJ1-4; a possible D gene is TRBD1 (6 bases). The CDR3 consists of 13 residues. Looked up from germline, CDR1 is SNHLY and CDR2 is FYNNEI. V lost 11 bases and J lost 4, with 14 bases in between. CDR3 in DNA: TGTGCCGGAAACGGACAGCTTAATGAAAAACTGTTTTTT. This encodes CAGNGQLNEKLFF. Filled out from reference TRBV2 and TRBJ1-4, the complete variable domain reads EPEVTQTPSHQVTQMGQEVILRCVPISNHLYFYWYRQILGQKVEFLVSFYNNEISEKSEIFDDQFSVERPDGSNFTLKIRSTKLEDSAMYFCAGNGQLNEKLFFGSGTQLSVL.

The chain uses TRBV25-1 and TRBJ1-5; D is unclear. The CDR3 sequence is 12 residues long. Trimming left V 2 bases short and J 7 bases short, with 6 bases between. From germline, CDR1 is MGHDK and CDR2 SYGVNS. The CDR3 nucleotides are TGTGCCAGCAGTGAAGAGGCCCAGCCCCAGCATTTT. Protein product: CASSEEAQPQHF.

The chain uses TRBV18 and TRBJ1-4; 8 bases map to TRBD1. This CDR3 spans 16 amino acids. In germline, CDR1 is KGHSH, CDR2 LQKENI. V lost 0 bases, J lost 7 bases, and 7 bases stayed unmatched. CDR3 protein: CASSPPRSGGFEKLFF. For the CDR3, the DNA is TGTGCCAGCTCACCACCGCGCTCAGGGGGCTTTGAAAAACTGTTTTTT.

The CDR3 loop reads CASSSAGLATGELFF. CDR3 DNA: TGTGCCAGCAGCTCCGCCGGGTTAGCCACTGGGGAGCTGTTTTTT. This chain uses TRBV5-4 with TRBJ2-2; D not resolved. The V gene lost 3 bases and the J gene lost 8 bases, with 17 bases spanning the gap. Germline CDR1 reads SGHNT; CDR2 reads YYREEE (reference sequence). The CDR3 covers 15 residues.

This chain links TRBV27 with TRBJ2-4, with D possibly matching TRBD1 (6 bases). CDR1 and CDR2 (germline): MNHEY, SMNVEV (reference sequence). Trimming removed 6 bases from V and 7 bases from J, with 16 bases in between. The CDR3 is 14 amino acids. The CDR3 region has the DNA TGTGCCAGCAGACAATCGGACAGCAGGAACATTCAGTACTTC. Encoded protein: CASRQSDSRNIQYF.

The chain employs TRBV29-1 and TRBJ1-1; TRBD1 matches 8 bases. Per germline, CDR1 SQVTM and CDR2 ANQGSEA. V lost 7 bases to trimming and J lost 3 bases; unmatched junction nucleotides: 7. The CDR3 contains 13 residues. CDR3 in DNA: TGCAGCGGGCTTAAACAGGGGGACACTGAAGCTTTCTTT. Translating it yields CSGLKQGDTEAFF.

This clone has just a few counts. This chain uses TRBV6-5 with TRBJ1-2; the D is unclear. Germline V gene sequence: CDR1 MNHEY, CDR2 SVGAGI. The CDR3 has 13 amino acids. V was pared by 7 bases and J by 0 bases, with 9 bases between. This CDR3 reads CASTNLANYGYTF. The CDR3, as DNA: TGTGCCAGCACCAACCTAGCTAACTATGGCTACACCTTC.

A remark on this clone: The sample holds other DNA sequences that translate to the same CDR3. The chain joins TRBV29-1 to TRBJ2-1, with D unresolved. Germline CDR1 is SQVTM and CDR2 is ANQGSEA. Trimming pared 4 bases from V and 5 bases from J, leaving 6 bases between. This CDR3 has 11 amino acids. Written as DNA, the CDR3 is TGCAGCGTTGGTAGAGACAATGAGCAGTTCTTC. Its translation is CSVGRDNEQFF.

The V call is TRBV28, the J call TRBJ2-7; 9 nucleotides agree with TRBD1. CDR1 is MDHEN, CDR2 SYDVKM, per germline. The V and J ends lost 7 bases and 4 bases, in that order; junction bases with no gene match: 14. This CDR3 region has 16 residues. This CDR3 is CASNSFSGTGMYEQYF. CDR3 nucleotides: TGTGCCAGCAACTCCTTTTCCGGGACAGGGATGTACGAGCAGTACTTC. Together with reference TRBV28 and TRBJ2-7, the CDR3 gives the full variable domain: DVKVTQSSRYLVKRTGEKVFLECVQDMDHENMFWYRQDPGLGLRLIYFSYDVKMKEKGDIPEGYSVSREKKERFSLILESASTNQTSMYLCASNSFSGTGMYEQYFGPGTRLTVT.